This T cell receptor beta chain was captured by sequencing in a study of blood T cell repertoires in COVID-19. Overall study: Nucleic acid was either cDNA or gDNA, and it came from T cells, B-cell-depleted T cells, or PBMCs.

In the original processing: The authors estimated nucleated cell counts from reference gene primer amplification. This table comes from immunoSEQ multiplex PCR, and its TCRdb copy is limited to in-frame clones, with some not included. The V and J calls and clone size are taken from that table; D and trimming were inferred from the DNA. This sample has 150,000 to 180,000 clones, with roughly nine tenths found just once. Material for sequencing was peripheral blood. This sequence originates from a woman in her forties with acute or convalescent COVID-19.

CDR3 loop: CASSFQGGYYEQYF. The CDR3 bases are TGTGCCAGCAGCTTCCAAGGGGGCTACTACGAGCAGTACTTC. The chain has TRBV13 and TRBJ2-7; TRBD1 matches 7 bases. The germline gives CDR1 PRHDT, CDR2 FYEKMQ (reference sequence). CDR3 length equals 14 residues. V shed 3 bases and J 3 bases; nucleotides not matched to a gene: 5.